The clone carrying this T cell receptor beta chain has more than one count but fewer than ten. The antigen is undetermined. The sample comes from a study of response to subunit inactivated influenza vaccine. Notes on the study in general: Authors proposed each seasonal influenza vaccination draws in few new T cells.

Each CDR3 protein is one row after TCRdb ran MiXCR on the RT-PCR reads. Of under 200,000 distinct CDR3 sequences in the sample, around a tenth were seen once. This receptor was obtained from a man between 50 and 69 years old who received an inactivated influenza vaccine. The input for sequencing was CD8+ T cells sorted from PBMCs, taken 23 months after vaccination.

The CDR3 is CASSQDRYGGLPQHF. The CDR3 nucleotides are TGTGCCAGCAGCCAAGATCGATACGGGGGCTTGCCCCAGCATTTT. The J gene is TRBJ1-5, the V gene TRBV4-2, with TRBD1 as a possible D gene (6 bases). From germline, CDR1 is LGHNA and CDR2 YNFKEQ. Trimming cost V 0 bases and J 9 bases, with 15 bases left between them. This CDR3 comprises 15 residues.